The present T cell receptor beta chain was sequenced within a study of T cell responses to AZD1222 COVID-19 vaccine. Assay used: immunoSEQ multiplex PCR; TCRdb lists only in-frame clones, some missing. The data hold 150,000 to 200,000 clones, with approximately 92% observed a single time. Germline values: CDR1 SGHRS, CDR2 YFSETQ. This CDR3 is built from 13 residues. V lost 5 bases, J lost 4 bases, and 10 bases lay in between. The sequences come from peripheral blood, collected 28 days after the second dose of the MenACWY control vaccine. The sequence was collected from an adult who received the MenACWY meningococcal vaccine as a control. The chain employs TRBV5-1 and TRBJ2-1; D perhaps matches TRBD1 (5 bases). The CDR3 bases are TGCGCCAGCAGTCAAGACAGTTACAATGAGCAGTTCTTC. It codes for CASSQDSYNEQFF.